One sample yielded the 11 T cell receptor beta chains listed below, sequenced in a study of T cell responses to AZD1222 COVID-19 vaccine. This table comes from immunoSEQ multiplex PCR, and its TCRdb copy is limited to in-frame clones, with some not included. The sample carries over 100,000 clones, 86% recorded once. The sequencing here drew on peripheral blood, taken on day 0 of AZD1222 vaccination. The receptors were sampled from an adult in good health.

The rearrangement uses TRBV7-6 and TRBJ2-3; D is possibly TRBD2 (7 bases). The CDR3 is 15 amino acids. CDR1 is SGHVS, CDR2 FNYEAQ, per germline. V lost 5 bases and J lost 4, with 16 bases in between. CDR3 in amino acids: CASSPRGGAPDTQYF. The CDR3 DNA sequence: TGTGCCAGCAGCCCCAGAGGGGGGGCTCCAGATACGCAGTATTTT.

This clone appeared a few times. The rearrangement joins TRBV11-2 to TRBJ2-2; 13 bases align to TRBD2. CDR1 is SGHAT and CDR2 is FQNNGV in the germline V gene. The CDR3 spans 18 residues. V dropped 6 bases and J dropped 1; count of bases not matched to a gene: 8. The CDR3 nucleotides read TGTGCCAGCAGTCGACGGACTAGCGGGGGCCTGAACACCGGGGAGCTGTTTTTT. It yields the protein CASSRRTSGGLNTGELFF.

The chain recombines TRBV28 with TRBJ2-1; 10 nucleotides line up with TRBD2. Germline V gene sequence: CDR1 MDHEN, CDR2 SYDVKM. There are 12 residues in the CDR3. Trimming took 10 bases from V and 7 from J; bases not matched to a gene: 4. The CDR3: CATSGSLNEQFF. In DNA form, the CDR3 reads TGTGCCACTAGCGGGAGTTTAAATGAGCAGTTCTTC. The variable domain in full, completed from reference TRBV28 and TRBJ2-1, reads DVKVTQSSRYLVKRTGEKVFLECVQDMDHENMFWYRQDPGLGLRLIYFSYDVKMKEKGDIPEGYSVSREKKERFSLILESASTNQTSMYLCATSGSLNEQFFGPGTRLTVL.

The genes are TRBV9 and TRBJ2-5; TRBD2 agrees at 9 bases. This CDR3 region has 16 residues. J gave up 4 bases and V 0 bases, and 7 bases lay outside the gene matches. Germline CDR1 is SGDLS and CDR2 is YYNGEE. In DNA form, the CDR3 reads TGTGCCAGCAGCGTAGTTGGCGGGGGGGCCGGAGAGACCCAGTACTTC. Its translation: CASSVVGGGAGETQYF.

The J gene is TRBJ1-4, the V gene TRBV19; D gene uncertain. This CDR3 has 17 residues. CDR1 and CDR2 from the germline V gene are LNHDA and SQIVND (reference sequence). V was clipped by 7 bases and J by 4 bases, with 22 bases between them. CDR3 sequence: CASTNRASPEVNEKLFF. CDR3 sequence (DNA): TGTGCCAGTACTAACCGGGCCTCCCCAGAAGTTAATGAAAAACTGTTTTTT. Drawing the rest from reference TRBV19 and TRBJ1-4, the complete variable domain is DGGITQSPKYLFRKEGQNVTLSCEQNLNHDAMYWYRQDPGQGLRLIYYSQIVNDFQKGDIAEGYSVSREKKESFPLTVTSAQKNPTAFYLCASTNRASPEVNEKLFFGSGTQLSVL.

This clone came up once. The V and J genes are TRBV9 and TRBJ1-1; 7 positions match TRBD1. The germline V gene encodes CDR1 SGDLS and CDR2 YYNGEE. The CDR3 contains 14 residues. V lost 1 base to trimming and J lost 1 base; unmatched junction nucleotides: 1. CDR3 DNA: TGTGCCAGCAGCGTACAGGGGGAGAACACTGAAGCTTTCTTT. It specifies CASSVQGENTEAFF.

J is TRBJ2-3 and V is TRBV6-5; no firm D call. Germline CDR1 and CDR2: MNHEY and SVGAGI. The V end lost 9 bases, the J end lost 2 bases, and 9 bases lay between the germline ends. The CDR3 contains 12 residues. The CDR3 DNA follows: TGTGCCAGTCATGGCAACACAGATACGCAGTATTTT. Translation: CASHGNTDTQYF.

The chain links TRBV9 to TRBJ1-2; a weak D match, TRBD1 (6 bases). CDR1 and CDR2 (germline): SGDLS, YYNGEE. The CDR3 has 15 residues. Trimming removed 0 bases from V and 4 bases from J, with 13 bases in between. The CDR3 is CASSVDPGAGYGYTF. CDR3 DNA: TGTGCCAGCAGCGTAGACCCAGGGGCGGGCTATGGCTACACCTTC.

This sequence joins TRBV12-5 and TRBJ2-3; 13 nucleotides match TRBD2. Germline-derived CDR1 and CDR2 are LGHNT and FRNRAP. This CDR3 has 18 residues. Trimming at V came to 2 bases and at J to 3 bases, leaving 8 bases not matched to a gene. The CDR3 DNA is TGTGCTAGTGGTTTGATCCGGACTAGCGGGGGTGGTACAGATACGCAGTATTTT. Translating it yields CASGLIRTSGGGTDTQYF.

J is TRBJ2-3 and V is TRBV3-1 (or the pseudogene TRBV3-2); a weak D match, TRBD2 (5 bases). The CDR3 is 16 residues long. Germline V gene lookup returns CDR1 LGHDT and CDR2 YNNKEL (reference sequence). Trimming took off 0 bases at V and 0 bases at J, with 10 bases between the two ends. CDR3 amino acids: CASSQDSGISTDTQYF. As DNA, the CDR3 is TGTGCCAGCAGCCAAGATTCCGGGATTAGCACAGATACGCAGTATTTT.

This clone was seen only a few times. This chain joins TRBV28 and TRBJ2-7; tentatively, D is TRBD2 (6 bases). CDR3 length equals 14 residues. V lost 7 bases and J 7 bases, leaving 20 bases between the germline ends. The germline V gene has CDR1 MDHEN and CDR2 SYDVKM. CDR3 region: CASTPDGRRGEQYF. In DNA form, the CDR3 reads TGTGCCAGCACCCCAGACGGGAGACGCGGTGAGCAGTACTTC.